A single sample is the source of the 14 T cell receptor beta chains below, sequenced in a study of T cell repertoires in enteric fever. TCRdb re-called the reads through MiXCR, storing one row per CDR3 protein. The table lists just under 1,500 distinct CDR3 sequences, 35% of them singletons. Material: CCR7- CD38- CD4+ T cells from PBMCs. These receptors came from a human donor with Salmonella enteric fever, either typhoid or paratyphoid (not recorded which).

This clonotype was counted between two and nine times. This chain uses TRBV5-1 with TRBJ2-3; 9 bases align to TRBD1. CDR3 length: 14 amino acids. In germline, CDR1 is SGHRS, CDR2 YFSETQ. With V trimmed by 0 bases and J by 4 bases, 0 bases remained unmatched. CDR3 coding DNA: TGCGCCAGCAGCTTGGGACAGGGGGCAGATACGCAGTATTTT. Residues: CASSLGQGADTQYF.

The chain combines TRBV5-1 with TRBJ2-3, with a tentative D call TRBD1 (5 bases). Trimming took 1 base from V and 0 from J, leaving 15 bases between them. CDR1 is SGHRS and CDR2 is YFSETQ in the germline V gene. The CDR3 runs 17 residues. CDR3 coding DNA: TGCGCCAGCAGCTTGTCCTGGGGCGGACCCAGCACAGATACGCAGTATTTT. This translates into CASSLSWGGPSTDTQYF.

The V gene is TRBV5-1, the J gene TRBJ2-1; 11 nucleotides align to TRBD2. CDR1 is SGHRS and CDR2 is YFSETQ in the germline V gene. V lost 4 bases to trimming and J lost 6 bases; unmatched junction nucleotides: 6. This CDR3 is built from 15 residues. This chain's CDR3 is CASSVGLAVVNEQFF. The CDR3 coding sequence is TGCGCCAGCAGCGTGGGACTAGCGGTAGTCAATGAGCAGTTCTTC.

This clonotype is labeled as large. This chain links TRBV5-1 with TRBJ2-7, with no clear D. The ends were cut back, 1 base at V and 3 bases at J, with 8 bases in the middle. The CDR3 is 13 amino acids. Germline CDR1 is SGHRS and CDR2 is YFSETQ. The CDR3 sequence is CASSLMADYEQYF. The CDR3 DNA reads TGCGCCAGCAGCTTGATGGCGGACTACGAGCAGTACTTC.

In its sample, this clonotype was seen a few times. The chain is built from TRBV27 and TRBJ2-4; 7 bases fit TRBD1. CDR3 length equals 13 residues. Per the germline V gene, CDR1 is MNHEY and CDR2 is SMNVEV (reference sequence). V was clipped by 5 bases and J by 6 bases; unmatched bases: 4. The CDR3 coding sequence is TGTGCCAGCAGTGGTCGACAGGGAAACATTCAGTACTTC. Translation: CASSGRQGNIQYF.

This clonotype appeared a few times. The rearrangement links TRBV30 to TRBJ2-7, with 7 nucleotides matching TRBD1. This CDR3 is 12 amino acids long. V lost 2 bases, J lost 7 bases, and 5 bases stayed unmatched. CDR1 GTSNPN and CDR2 SVGIG come from the germline V gene (reference sequence). The CDR3 loop is CAWSTGAREQYF. The CDR3, as DNA: TGTGCCTGGAGTACAGGGGCGAGAGAGCAGTACTTC. Using reference TRBV30 and TRBJ2-7 for the parts outside the CDR3, the full variable domain is SQTIHQWPATLVQPVGSPLSLECTVEGTSNPNLYWYRQAAGRGLQLLFYSVGIGQISSEVPQNLSASRPQDRQFILSSKKLLLSDSGFYLCAWSTGAREQYFGPGTRLTVT.

This clonotype is large. The rearrangement joins TRBV5-1 to TRBJ1-1; no definite D call. CDR1 and CDR2 from the germline V gene are SGHRS and YFSETQ. The CDR3 loop spans 12 amino acids. V was cut by 4 bases and J by 2 bases, with 6 bases left in between. CDR3 in amino acids: CASSRLNTEAFF. CDR3 nucleotides: TGCGCCAGCAGCCGACTCAACACTGAAGCTTTCTTT.

A note on this clonotype: A read error may be the cause here, since a much bigger clone is one base away. This CDR3 fails to terminate in the conserved phenylalanine or tryptophan, so it likely reflects a read error. The V and J genes are TRBV6-6 and TRBJ2-7; TRBD2 aligns across 8 bases. Germline CDR1 and CDR2: MNHNY and SVGAGI (reference sequence). V lost 6 bases and J lost 2; bases outside the gene matches: 6. This CDR3 has 14 amino acids. The CDR3 DNA sequence: TGTGCCAGCAGGCCCAGCGGGAGTACCTACGAGCAGTACTTA. Translating it yields CASRPSGSTYEQYL.

By proportion, this clonotype is medium-sized. The CDR3 reads CASSPPGTTSTDTQYF. For the CDR3, the DNA is TGTGCCAGCTCACCCCCAGGCACGACTAGCACAGATACGCAGTATTTT. This chain connects TRBV18 to TRBJ2-3; no reliable D call. In germline, CDR1 is KGHSH, CDR2 LQKENI. The CDR3 extends over 16 amino acids. Deletions cut 3 bases from V and 0 bases from J, with 13 bases between.

This clonotype was seen just once. This may come from a read error, since a much larger clone is one base off. The CDR3 reads CATIRDMGHNQPQHF. The CDR3 region has the DNA TGTGCCACCATCAGAGATATGGGGCACAATCAGCCCCAGCATTTT. The chain recombines TRBV15 with TRBJ1-5; TRBD1 is a possible D gene (5 bases). The CDR3 has 15 residues. Per the germline V gene, CDR1 is LNHNV and CDR2 is YYDKDF (reference sequence).

The rearrangement links TRBV10-3 to TRBJ2-1, with D possibly being TRBD1 (5 bases). Germline CDR1 is ENHRY and CDR2 is SYGVKD. CDR3 length: 13 residues. Between the trimmed V and J ends, which lost 10 bases and 8 bases, there was a span of 18 bases. The chain's CDR3 is CATIGALKDEQFF. The DNA for the CDR3 is TGTGCCACCATAGGGGCTCTGAAGGATGAGCAGTTCTTC.

The gene calls are TRBV21-1 and TRBJ2-3. TRBV21-1 is shown as a pseudogene. The CDR3 loop spans 12 amino acids. In DNA, the CDR3 is TGTGCCAGCAGCTTGGAAACAGATACGCAGTATTTT. Residues: CASSLETDTQYF.

A word on this clonotype: Germline is not matched at one junction end, which may reflect a read error. The rearrangement joins TRBV5-1 to TRBJ2-2, with D uncertain. CDR1 is SGHRS, CDR2 YFSETQ, per germline. This CDR3 region has 14 residues. The CDR3 sequence is CASSGGTNNGELFF. CDR3 nucleotide sequence: TGCGCCAGCAGCGGCGGCACGAACAACGGGGAGCTGTTTTTT. Together with reference TRBV5-1 and TRBJ2-2, the CDR3 gives the full variable domain: KAGVTQTPRYLIKTRGQQVTLSCSPISGHRSVSWYQQTPGQGLQFLFEYFSETQRNKGNFPGRFSGRQFSNSRSEMNVSTLELGDSALYLCASSGGTNNGELFFGEGSRLTVL.

V and J are TRBV9 and TRBJ2-1; the match to TRBD2 covers 7 bases. The CDR3 length is 15 residues. CDR1 and CDR2 (germline): SGDLS, YYNGEE. The trim removed 2 bases at V and 2 bases at J, leaving 4 bases unmatched. The CDR3 protein is CASSVLAEAYNEQFF. CDR3 nucleotides: TGTGCCAGCAGCGTTCTAGCGGAAGCCTACAATGAGCAGTTCTTC.